This T cell receptor beta chain was recorded in a study of cytomegalovirus exposure and HLA in healthy donors. Primers: 60 Vbeta forward and 13 Jbeta reverse. Some clones are missing from TCRdb's copy, which holds only in-frame ones; the method was immunoSEQ multiplex PCR. The table shows approximately 77,000 clones, with about three quarters occurring only once. The germline V gene encodes CDR1 SEHNR and CDR2 FQNEAQ (reference sequence). CDR3 length equals 15 residues. With regard to this clone: Its specificity is not known. An end of the junction does not agree with germline; a read error may underlie this.

General observations from the study: Rare sequences made up most TCRs, while some public TCRs were found in many donors.

The J gene is TRBJ1-4, the V gene TRBV7-9; D is uncertain. The origin of this receptor is a male donor in good health and CMV-seropositive. The material sequenced was PBMCs. CDR3: CSSSLNAGFNEKLFF. CDR3 DNA sequence: TGTTCCAGCAGCTTGAATGCAGGTTTTAATGAAAAACTGTTTTTT.